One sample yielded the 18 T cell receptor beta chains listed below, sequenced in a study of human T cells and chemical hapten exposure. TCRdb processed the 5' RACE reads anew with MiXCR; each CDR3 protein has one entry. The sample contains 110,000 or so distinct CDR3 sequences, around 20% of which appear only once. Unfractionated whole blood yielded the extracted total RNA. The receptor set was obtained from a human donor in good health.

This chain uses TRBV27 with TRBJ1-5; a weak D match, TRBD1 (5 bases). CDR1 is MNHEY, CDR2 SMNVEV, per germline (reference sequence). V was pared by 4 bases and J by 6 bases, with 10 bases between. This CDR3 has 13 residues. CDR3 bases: TGTGCCAGCAGTTCCAGGGTTAGTCAGCCCCAGCATTTT. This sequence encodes CASSSRVSQPQHF.

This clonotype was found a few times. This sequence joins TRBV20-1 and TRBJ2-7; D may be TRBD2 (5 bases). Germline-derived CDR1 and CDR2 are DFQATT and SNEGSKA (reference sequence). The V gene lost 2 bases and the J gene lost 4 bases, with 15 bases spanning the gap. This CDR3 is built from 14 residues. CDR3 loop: CSARRGLWDYEQYF. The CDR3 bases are TGCAGTGCTAGAAGAGGACTCTGGGATTACGAGCAGTACTTC.

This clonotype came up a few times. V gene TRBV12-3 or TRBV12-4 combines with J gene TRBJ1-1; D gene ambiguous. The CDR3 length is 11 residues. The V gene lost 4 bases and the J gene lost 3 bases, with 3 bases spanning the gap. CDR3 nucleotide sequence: TGTGCCAGCAGTTCGTACACTGAAGCTTTCTTT. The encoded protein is CASSSYTEAFF.

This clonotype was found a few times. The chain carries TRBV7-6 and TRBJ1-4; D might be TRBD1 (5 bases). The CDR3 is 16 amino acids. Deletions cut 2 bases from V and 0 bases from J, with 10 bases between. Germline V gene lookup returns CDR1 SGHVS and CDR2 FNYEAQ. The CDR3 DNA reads TGTGCCAGCAGCTTACAGGGAACCTCAACTAATGAAAAACTGTTTTTT. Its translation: CASSLQGTSTNEKLFF.

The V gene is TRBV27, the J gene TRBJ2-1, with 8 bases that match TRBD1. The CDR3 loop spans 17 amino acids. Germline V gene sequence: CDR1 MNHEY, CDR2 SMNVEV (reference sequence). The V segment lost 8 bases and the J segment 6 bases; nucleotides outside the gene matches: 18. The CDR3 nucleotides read TGTGCCAGCCATAAACCCCCTGGACAGGGTCGATTCAATGAGCAGTTCTTC. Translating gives CASHKPPGQGRFNEQFF.

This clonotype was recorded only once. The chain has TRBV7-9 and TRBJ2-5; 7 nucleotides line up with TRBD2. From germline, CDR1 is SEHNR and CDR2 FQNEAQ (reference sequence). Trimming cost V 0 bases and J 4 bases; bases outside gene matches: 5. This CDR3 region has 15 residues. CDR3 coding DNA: TGTGCCAGCAGCTTAGCGGGAGGGCCGGCAGAGACCCAGTACTTC. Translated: CASSLAGGPAETQYF.

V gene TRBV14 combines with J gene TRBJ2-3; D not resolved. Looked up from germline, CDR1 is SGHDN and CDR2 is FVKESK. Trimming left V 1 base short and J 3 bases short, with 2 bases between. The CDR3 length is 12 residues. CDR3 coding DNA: TGTGCCAGCAGCCAAGTTACAGATACGCAGTATTTT. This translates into CASSQVTDTQYF.

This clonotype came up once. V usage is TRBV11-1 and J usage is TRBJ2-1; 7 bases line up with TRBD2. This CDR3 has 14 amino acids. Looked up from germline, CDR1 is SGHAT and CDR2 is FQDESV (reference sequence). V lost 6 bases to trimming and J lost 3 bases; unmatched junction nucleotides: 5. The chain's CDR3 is CASRQGGSYNEQFF. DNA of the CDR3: TGTGCCAGCAGACAAGGCGGGAGCTACAATGAGCAGTTCTTC.

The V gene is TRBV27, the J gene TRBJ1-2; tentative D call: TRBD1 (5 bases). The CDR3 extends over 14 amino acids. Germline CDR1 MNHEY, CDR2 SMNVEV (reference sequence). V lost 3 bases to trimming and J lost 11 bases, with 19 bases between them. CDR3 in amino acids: CASSLTGRPFGYTF. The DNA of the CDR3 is TGTGCCAGCAGTTTGACGGGGCGGCCTTTTGGGTACACCTTC.

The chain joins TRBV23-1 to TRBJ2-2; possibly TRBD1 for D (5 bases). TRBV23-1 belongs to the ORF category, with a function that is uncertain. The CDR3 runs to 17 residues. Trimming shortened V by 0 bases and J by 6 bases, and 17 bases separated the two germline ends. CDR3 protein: CASSQSPIRGAAGELFF. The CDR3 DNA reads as TGCGCCAGCAGTCAATCCCCCATAAGGGGCGCCGCCGGGGAGCTGTTTTTT.

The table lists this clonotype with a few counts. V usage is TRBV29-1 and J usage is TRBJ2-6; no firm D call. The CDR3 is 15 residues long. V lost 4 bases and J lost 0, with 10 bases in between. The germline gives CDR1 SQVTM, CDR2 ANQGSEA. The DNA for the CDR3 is TGCAGCGTTGGGGGAACCGACTCTGGGGCCAACGTCCTGACTTTC. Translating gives CSVGGTDSGANVLTF.

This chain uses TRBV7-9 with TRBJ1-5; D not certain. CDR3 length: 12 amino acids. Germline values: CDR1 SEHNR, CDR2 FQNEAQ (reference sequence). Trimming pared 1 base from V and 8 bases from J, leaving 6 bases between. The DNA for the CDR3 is TGTGCCAGCAGCTTAGGGAAGGAGCCCCAGCATTTT. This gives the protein CASSLGKEPQHF.

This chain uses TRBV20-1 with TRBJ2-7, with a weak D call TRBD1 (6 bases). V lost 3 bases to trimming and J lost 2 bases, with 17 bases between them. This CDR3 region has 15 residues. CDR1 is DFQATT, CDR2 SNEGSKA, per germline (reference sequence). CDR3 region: CSARGATLTPYEQYF. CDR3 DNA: TGCAGTGCTAGGGGGGCAACACTCACTCCCTACGAGCAGTACTTC.

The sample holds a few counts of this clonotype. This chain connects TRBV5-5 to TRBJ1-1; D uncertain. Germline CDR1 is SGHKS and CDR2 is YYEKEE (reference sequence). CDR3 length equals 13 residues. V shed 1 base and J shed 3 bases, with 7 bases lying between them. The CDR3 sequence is CASSLWADTEAFF. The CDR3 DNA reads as TGTGCCAGCAGCTTGTGGGCAGACACTGAAGCTTTCTTT. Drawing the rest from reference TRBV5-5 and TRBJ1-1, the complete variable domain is DAGVTQSPTHLIKTRGQQVTLRCSPISGHKSVSWYQQVLGQGPQFIFQYYEKEERGRGNFPDRFSARQFPNYSSELNVNALLLGDSALYLCASSLWADTEAFFGQGTRLTVV.

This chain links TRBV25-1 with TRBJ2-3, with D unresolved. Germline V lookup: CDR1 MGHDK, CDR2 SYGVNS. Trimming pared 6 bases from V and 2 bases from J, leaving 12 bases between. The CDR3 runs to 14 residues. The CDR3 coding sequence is TGTGCCAGCAGCAGGACCCGGACCACAGATACGCAGTATTTT. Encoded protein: CASSRTRTTDTQYF.

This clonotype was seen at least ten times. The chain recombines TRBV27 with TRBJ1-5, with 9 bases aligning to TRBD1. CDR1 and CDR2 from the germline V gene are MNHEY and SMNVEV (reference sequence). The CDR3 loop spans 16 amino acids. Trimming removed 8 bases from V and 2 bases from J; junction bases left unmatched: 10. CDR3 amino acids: CASEYRTGAGNQPQHF. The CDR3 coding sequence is TGTGCCAGCGAGTACCGGACAGGGGCCGGCAATCAGCCCCAGCATTTT.

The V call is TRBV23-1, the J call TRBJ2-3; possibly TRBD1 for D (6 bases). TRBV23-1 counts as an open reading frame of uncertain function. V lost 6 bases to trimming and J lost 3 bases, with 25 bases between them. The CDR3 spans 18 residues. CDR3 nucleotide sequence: TGCGCCAGCAGGCGTCAAGGGGCTGACAGGCTAGGGACAGATACGCAGTATTTT. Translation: CASRRQGADRLGTDTQYF.

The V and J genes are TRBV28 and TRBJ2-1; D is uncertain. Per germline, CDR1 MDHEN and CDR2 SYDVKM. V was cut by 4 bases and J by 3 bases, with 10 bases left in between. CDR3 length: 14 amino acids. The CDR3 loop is CASSSLSDYNEQFF. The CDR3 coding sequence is TGTGCCAGCAGTTCATTGAGTGACTACAATGAGCAGTTCTTC.